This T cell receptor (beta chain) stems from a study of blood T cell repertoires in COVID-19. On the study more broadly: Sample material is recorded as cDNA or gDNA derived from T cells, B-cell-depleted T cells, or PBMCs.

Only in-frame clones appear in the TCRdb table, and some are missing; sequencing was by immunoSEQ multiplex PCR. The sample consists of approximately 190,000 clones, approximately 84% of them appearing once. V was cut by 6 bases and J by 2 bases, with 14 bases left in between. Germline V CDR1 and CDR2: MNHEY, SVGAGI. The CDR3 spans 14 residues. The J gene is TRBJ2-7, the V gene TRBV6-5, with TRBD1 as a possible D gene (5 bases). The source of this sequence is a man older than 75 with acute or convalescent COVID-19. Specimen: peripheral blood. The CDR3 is CASRAGLGAYEQYF. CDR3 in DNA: TGTGCCAGCAGAGCAGGGTTAGGAGCCTACGAGCAGTACTTC.